This T cell receptor beta chain was recorded in a study of CD8 T cells in ankylosing spondylitis. This clonotype was seen a handful of times. Its antigen is still unknown. In making TCR beta libraries, quantitative 5'-RACE with molecular barcodes was used. TCRdb fed the 5' RACE reads into MiXCR, producing one record per CDR3 protein. The sample records 250,000 to 400,000 distinct CDR3 sequences, around 10% being singletons. Per germline, CDR1 MNHEY and CDR2 SMNVEV (reference sequence). The CDR3 spans 13 residues. Trimming cost V 2 bases and J 8 bases; bases outside gene matches: 3. The study's findings and limits: Relatively rare in peripheral blood, disease-linked clones were also CD8+. Certain motif variants had earlier appeared in reactive arthritis synovial fluid and blood. Blood of patients with ankylosing spondylitis appeared to be characterized by a TCR beta motif of several highly homologous variants.

The chain links TRBV27 to TRBJ2-1; 7 bases align to TRBD2. The sequencing input was blood, either unsorted or a sorted T cell fraction (not recorded which). This TCR was recovered from a female donor with ankylosing spondylitis or in good health (not recorded which). The CDR3 DNA is TGTGCCAGCAGTTTACGACTAGCCGATGAGCAGTTCTTC. Its translation is CASSLRLADEQFF.